One sample yielded the 19 T cell receptor beta chains listed below, sequenced in a study of tumor-infiltrating lymphocytes in primary liver carcinoma. A constant-region primer served to make TCR beta cDNA from roughly 460 ng total RNA. Modified slightly, ARM-PCR produced TCR beta libraries over three nested multiplex PCR rounds. TRBV1-TRBV30 forward primers paired with a C-beta reverse primer were used in the first two PCR rounds, which ran roughly 9 cycles each. Each CDR3 protein gets one entry after TCRdb re-called the multiplex PCR reads with MiXCR. The sample includes 310,000 or so distinct CDR3 sequences, roughly two thirds of them seen just once. Blood RNA was derived from unsorted whole blood, and germline DNA was extracted too. Sequencing was carried out using peripheral blood. Receptors originate from a man aged 35 to 55 with primary liver carcinoma and hepatitis B virus infection.

This clonotype was detected only a few times. The chain joins TRBV6-2 or TRBV6-3 to TRBJ1-1; D perhaps matches TRBD1 (6 bases). The germline CDR1 and CDR2 sequences are MNHEY and SVGEGT. Trimming took 0 bases from V and 0 from J, leaving 17 bases between them. The CDR3 has 18 amino acids. This chain's CDR3 is CASSYSRSGVGMNTEAFF. The CDR3 DNA is TGTGCCAGCAGTTACTCGCGGTCAGGGGTGGGCATGAACACTGAAGCTTTCTTT.

Only a few counts were recorded for this clonotype. The gene calls are TRBV19 and TRBJ2-1, with D possibly being TRBD1 or TRBD2 (5 bases each). V was pared by 3 bases and J by 4 bases, with 19 bases between. Germline lookup yields CDR1 LNHDA and CDR2 SQIVND (reference sequence). The CDR3 spans 17 residues. The CDR3 here is CASSITPVGTRYNEQFF. Here the CDR3 DNA reads TGTGCCAGTAGTATCACTCCTGTCGGGACCAGGTACAATGAGCAGTTCTTC.

On this clonotype itself: At one end, the junction sequence differs from germline, possibly due to a read error. The chain recombines TRBV10-3 with TRBJ1-1; D is uncertain. There are 14 residues in the CDR3. The germline CDR1 and CDR2 sequences are ENHRY and SYGVKD. The CDR3 region has the DNA TGTGCCATCGGTGACCGCTACACGAACAATGAAGCTTTCTTT. Its protein product is CAIGDRYTNNEAFF.

As regards this clonotype: At one boundary the junction diverges from the germline segment, which might be a read error. The chain links TRBV11-2 to TRBJ2-7; D may be TRBD1 (6 bases). Germline V lookup: CDR1 SGHAT, CDR2 FQNNGV. The CDR3 spans 16 residues. CDR3 sequence reads: CASGLDLGTRVYEQYF. The CDR3 nucleotides are TGTGCCAGCGGCTTGGATCTCGGGACACGGGTTTACGAGCAGTACTTC.

For this clonotype: Being one base from a much bigger clone, this may be a read error. This sequence joins TRBV4-1 and TRBJ2-7; possible D gene TRBD2, 6 bases. Trimming pared 4 bases from V and 4 bases from J, leaving 20 bases between. The CDR3 extends over 16 amino acids. Germline CDR1 reads MGHRA; CDR2 reads YSYEKL. The CDR3 DNA follows: TGCGCCAGCAGCCCCCTTTCTATCGGGAGCCGGTACGAGCAGTACTTC. It yields the protein CASSPLSIGSRYEQYF.

This clonotype was recorded at least ten times. The V gene is TRBV6-6, the J gene TRBJ2-2, with 9 bases fitting TRBD2. V shed 4 bases, J shed 0 bases, and the junction held 0 bases outside the gene matches. The CDR3 covers 15 residues. CDR1 MNHNY and CDR2 SVGAGI come from the germline V gene (reference sequence). The CDR3 nucleotides read TGTGCCAGCAGTTCTAGCGGGGCGAACACCGGGGAGCTGTTTTTT. Protein product: CASSSSGANTGELFF.

Comments on this clonotype: Being one base from a much bigger clone, this may be a read error. The chain couples TRBV11-2 to TRBJ2-5; 7 bases line up with TRBD1. CDR1 is SGHAT, CDR2 FQNNGV, per germline. The CDR3 covers 15 residues. This chain's CDR3 is CASSSPRGMVETQCF. CDR3 nucleotides: TGTGCCAGCAGCTCCCCCAGGGGGATGGTAGAGACCCAGTGCTTC.

As regards this clonotype: It is likely a read error, because the conserved phenylalanine at the end of the CDR3 is missing. The chain employs TRBV11-2 and TRBJ2-5; D may be TRBD1 (6 bases). The CDR3 is 14 residues long. Germline CDR1 reads SGHAT; CDR2 reads FQNNGV. With 10 bases removed from V and 4 bases from J, the gap between germline ends came to 19 bases. The CDR3: CATRPIIGGETQYL. As DNA, the CDR3 is TGTGCCACCAGACCAATTATAGGGGGAGAGACCCAGTACCTC.

This clonotype was detected ten times or more. The CDR3 region has the DNA TGCAGCGTTGAAATAGCCAAAAACATTCAGTACTTC. Amino acids: CSVEIAKNIQYF. V and J are TRBV29-1 and TRBJ2-4, with unresolved D. V lost 2 bases and J lost 0, with 2 bases in between. CDR3 length: 12 amino acids. Germline V gene lookup returns CDR1 SQVTM and CDR2 ANQGSEA.

This clonotype was found once. A clone one base away is much larger, so this may be a read error. The CDR3 loop is CASSFYINQPQHF. As DNA, the CDR3 is TGTGCCAGCAGTTTCTACATTAATCAGCCCCAGCATTTT. The rearrangement uses TRBV6-2 or TRBV6-3 and TRBJ1-5; no firm D call. The CDR3 loop spans 13 amino acids. CDR1 and CDR2 (germline): MNHEY, SVGEGT. V lost 4 bases and J lost 4, with 8 bases in between.

This clonotype has at least ten counts. The V and J genes are TRBV4-2 and TRBJ2-5; possible D gene TRBD2, 5 bases. Trimming took 2 bases from V and 2 from J, leaving 12 bases between them. The CDR3 has 15 amino acids. The germline gives CDR1 LGHNA, CDR2 YNFKEQ. CDR3 in DNA: TGTGCCAGCAGCCAACTGGGCGGGTTACAAGAGACCCAGTACTTC. Protein: CASSQLGGLQETQYF.

As for this clonotype: This may be a read error: a much more frequent sequence differs by one nucleotide. The genes are TRBV6-5 and TRBJ2-2; TRBD2 is a possible D gene (6 bases). This CDR3 comprises 17 residues. V was clipped by 0 bases and J by 1 base, with 12 bases between them. Germline values: CDR1 MNHEY, CDR2 SVGAGI. The CDR3 nucleotides are TGTGCCAGCAGTTACTCCCCGGGACTGAAGAACACCGGGGAGCTGTTTTTT. As protein: CASSYSPGLKNTGELFF.

To note about this clonotype: Its ends do not fully match the called genes, so a read error is possible. The J gene is TRBJ1-2, the V gene TRBV12-3 or TRBV12-4; D is undetermined. The CDR3 sequence is 12 residues long. The chain's CDR3 is CTSSPRGVLRTF. The CDR3 DNA follows: TGTACCAGCAGCCCCCGGGGAGTTCTTAGGACCTTC.

A word on this clonotype: This may be a read error: a much more frequent sequence differs by one nucleotide. Given the absence of the conserved phenylalanine or tryptophan at the CDR3 end, a read error is likely. The chain is built from TRBV14 and TRBJ1-1; TRBD1 agrees at 9 bases. Trimming cost V 4 bases and J 1 base; bases outside gene matches: 4. CDR3 length: 15 residues. The germline gives CDR1 SGHDN, CDR2 FVKESK. The CDR3 nucleotides read TGTGCCAGCAGCCCCGTGGGACAGGGGAACACTGAAGCTTTCTCT. Its protein product is CASSPVGQGNTEAFS.

The chain recombines TRBV6-1 with TRBJ2-3; D unresolved. Per the germline V gene, CDR1 is MNHNS and CDR2 is SASEGT. This CDR3 contains 15 residues. Deletions cut 2 bases from V and 0 bases from J, with 9 bases between. The chain's CDR3 is CASSESDGSTDTQYF. CDR3 coding DNA: TGTGCCAGCAGTGAATCCGACGGAAGCACAGATACGCAGTATTTT.

This clonotype showed up many times. This chain connects TRBV12-3 or TRBV12-4 to TRBJ2-1, with a tentative D call TRBD2 (6 bases). V lost 4 bases, J lost 1 base, and 23 bases lay in between. There are 19 residues in the CDR3. CDR3 DNA: TGTGCCAGCAGTTCCCCTGTATGGGGAGGCGGGCGGTCCTACAATGAGCAGTTCTTC. This sequence encodes CASSSPVWGGGRSYNEQFF.

The chain couples TRBV5-1 to TRBJ2-1; 11 bases are a match to TRBD2. The CDR3 totals 16 residues. CDR1 and CDR2 (germline): SGHRS, YFSETQ. Trimming cost V 4 bases and J 7 bases; bases outside gene matches: 10. The CDR3 coding sequence is TGCGCCAGCAGCGTCTCGGGACTAGCGGAGACAAATGAGCAGTTCTTC. Translated: CASSVSGLAETNEQFF.

This clonotype appeared many times. CDR3 protein: CASSLAGVNTGELFF. CDR3 DNA sequence: TGTGCCAGCAGCTTAGCGGGAGTTAACACCGGGGAGCTGTTTTTT. V is TRBV11-3 and J is TRBJ2-2, with D possibly being TRBD2 (6 bases). V lost 1 base to trimming and J lost 2 bases, with 8 bases between them. CDR3 length: 15 amino acids. CDR1 SGHNT and CDR2 YENEEA come from the germline V gene.

The chain joins TRBV28 to TRBJ1-5, with 11 bases identical to TRBD1. Trimming at V came to 9 bases and at J to 6 bases, leaving 7 bases not matched to a gene. Germline CDR1 is MDHEN and CDR2 is SYDVKM. The CDR3 is 14 amino acids. CDR3 nucleotide sequence: TGTGCCAGGAGTGGACAGGGGGCAAGTCAGCCCCAGCATTTT. Protein product: CARSGQGASQPQHF.